The count of the clone carrying this T cell receptor (beta chain) is one. Its antigen remains unidentified. The sample belongs to a study of graft-versus-host responses after intestinal transplantation. Study-wide findings and caveats: Elevated graft-versus-host to host-versus-graft clonal ratios in allografts were recorded for patients with graft-donor T cell macrochimerism. Early post-transplant HvG declines showed an association with peak circulating GvH clone levels. Recipient bone marrow held GvH clones, some seen earlier in ileum or blood.

In germline, CDR1 is LNHDA, CDR2 SQIVND (reference sequence). This CDR3 contains 17 residues. Deletions cut 3 bases from V and 7 bases from J, with 22 bases between. The protocol was immunoSEQ multiplex PCR, while the TCRdb copy is restricted to in-frame clones and leaves out a portion. The sample includes around 110,000 clones, 90% to 95% of them seen just once. The source was unstimulated CD8+ T cells sorted from spleen or lymph node cells, collected before transplant. The chain has TRBV19 and TRBJ2-1; tentative D call: TRBD2 (6 bases). This clonotype was sampled from a human donor who was the organ donor for an intestinal transplant. CDR3 nucleotide sequence: TGTGCCAGTAGTATCGAGGAGAGACTAGAGGGAATGAATGAGCAGTTCTTC. It translates to CASSIEERLEGMNEQFF.